Below, 17 T cell receptor beta chains from the same sample are listed, as sequenced in a study of blood T cells in healthy people across ages (dated by TCRdb to about 2015). Library method: 5' RACE. TCRdb records Illumina HiSeq 2500 as the sequencer. A second PCR of roughly 7 to 12 cycles was performed with a sample-barcoded 5' primer and a J-beta primer mix. Through fastp at Q25 and MiXCR, TCRdb rebuilt clones from the public reads, retaining in-frame beta chains. A single entry per CDR3 protein holds the most common genes and DNA from its merged rows. The sample records fewer than 750,000 distinct CDR3 sequences, 52% of which are singletons. Roughly 14% of the sample is taken by the ten largest. Sequencing was done on a sample of blood. These TCRs come from a woman older than 75 in good health.

This clonotype has a handful of counts. The chain carries TRBV12-3 or TRBV12-4 and TRBJ2-3, with D possibly TRBD1 on 7 matching bases. CDR3 length equals 15 residues. Trimming pared 4 bases from V and 5 bases from J, leaving 16 bases between. DNA of the CDR3: TGTGCCAGCAGTTGGGCGGGACCAGGGGGAGATACGCAGTATTTT. It is translated as CASSWAGPGGDTQYF.

Note on this clonotype: A much larger clone lies one base from this, so it may be a read error. The J gene is TRBJ2-3, the V gene TRBV10-3; D gene uncertain. The CDR3 has 14 amino acids. Germline-derived CDR1 and CDR2 are ENHRY and SYGVKD. The chain's CDR3 is CAISESVTPDTPYF. As DNA, the CDR3 is TGTGCCATCAGTGAGTCGGTTACCCCAGATACGCCGTATTTT.

This clonotype came up many times. The gene calls are TRBV6-6 and TRBJ2-3, with a tentative D call TRBD1 (5 bases). V was clipped by 2 bases and J by 0 bases, with 9 bases between them. CDR1 MNHNY and CDR2 SVGAGI come from the germline V gene (reference sequence). The CDR3 covers 15 residues. For the CDR3, the DNA is TGTGCCAGCAGTTACCCAGACAGAAGCACAGATACGCAGTATTTT. This translates into CASSYPDRSTDTQYF.

The rearrangement uses TRBV15 and TRBJ1-5, with a weak D call TRBD1 (5 bases). Trimming shortened V by 5 bases and J by 1 base, and 9 bases separated the two germline ends. The CDR3 runs to 14 residues. The V gene's germline CDR1 is LNHNV and CDR2 YYDKDF (reference sequence). The CDR3 DNA sequence: TGTGCCACCAGCTCTCGACAGAGCAATCAGCCCCAGCATTTT. Translating it yields CATSSRQSNQPQHF.

The gene calls are TRBV20-1 and TRBJ1-2; TRBD1 matches 9 bases. The CDR3 extends over 13 amino acids. CDR1 and CDR2 from the germline V gene are DFQATT and SNEGSKA (reference sequence). V dropped 3 bases and J dropped 6; count of bases not matched to a gene: 5. The CDR3 DNA is TGCAGTGCTAGCTTGGGACAGGGAAATGGCTACACCTTC. As protein: CSASLGQGNGYTF.

This clonotype appeared many times. The genes are TRBV4-1 and TRBJ2-1; D is uncertain. Germline V lookup: CDR1 MGHRA, CDR2 YSYEKL. V dropped 4 bases and J dropped 4 bases, with 14 bases sitting between them. This CDR3 has 15 residues. Here the CDR3 reads CASSPSGAQYNEQFF. The CDR3 region has the DNA TGCGCCAGCAGCCCGTCAGGAGCCCAATACAATGAGCAGTTCTTC.

This chain joins TRBV7-3 and TRBJ2-7; D not certain. Germline V gene lookup returns CDR1 SGHTA and CDR2 FQGTGA. This CDR3 comprises 12 residues. V lost 6 bases and J 7 bases, leaving 13 bases between the germline ends. The CDR3 DNA is TGTGCCAGCAGTCAAAGGTTCGATGAGCAGTACTTC. Translation gives CASSQRFDEQYF. Complete variable domain (other parts from reference TRBV7-3 and TRBJ2-7): GAGVSQTPSNKVTEKGKYVELRCDPISGHTALYWYRQSLGQGPEFLIYFQGTGAADDSGLPNDRFFAVRPEGSVSTLKIQRTERGDSAVYLCASSQRFDEQYFGPGTRLTVT.

In this sample, this clonotype turned up once. The V call is TRBV29-1, the J call TRBJ2-7; 12 bases align to TRBD1. CDR1 and CDR2 (germline): SQVTM, ANQGSEA. The J segment lost 5 bases and the V segment lost 6 bases, leaving 5 bases of the junction unmatched. The CDR3 runs to 13 residues. The CDR3 reads CSVGTGGFNEQYF. The CDR3, as DNA: TGCAGCGTAGGGACAGGGGGCTTCAACGAGCAGTACTTC.

This clonotype appeared a single time. A read error may explain this, as a much larger clone is one base away. CDR3 bases: TGCGCCAGCAGCCCCCGTGACAATGAGCAGTACTTC. As protein: CASSPRDNEQYF. This chain links TRBV5-1 with TRBJ2-5; the D is unclear. Germline CDR1 SGHRS, CDR2 YFSETQ. V was clipped by 4 bases and J by 11 bases, with 15 bases between them. The CDR3 runs to 12 residues.

This clonotype was observed at least ten times. This chain links TRBV29-1 with TRBJ2-5; the D gene is possibly TRBD2 (6 bases). The CDR3 has 12 residues. V lost 1 base to trimming and J lost 5 bases, with 8 bases between them. Germline CDR1 and CDR2: SQVTM and ANQGSEA. The CDR3 region has the DNA TGCAGCGTTGAAGGGGAGGTGGAGACCCAGTACTTC. The encoded protein is CSVEGEVETQYF.

The gene calls are TRBV7-2 and TRBJ2-4, with TRBD1 matching 7 bases. The J call may be incorrect, as the DNA end agrees better with TRBJ2-7. Germline CDR1 reads SGHTA; CDR2 reads FQGNSA. This CDR3 has 14 amino acids. The CDR3 DNA follows: TGTGCCAGCAGCTTAGTTCAGGGGGACATCGAGCAGTACTTC. Its protein is CASSLVQGDIEQYF.

This sequence joins TRBV28 and TRBJ1-2; no clear D. This CDR3 comprises 13 residues. Germline V gene lookup returns CDR1 MDHEN and CDR2 SYDVKM. V was shortened by 7 bases and J by 5 bases, with 14 bases between the two germline ends. This CDR3 is CASNRQLLYGYTF. The CDR3 nucleotides are TGTGCCAGCAATCGCCAGCTTCTGTATGGCTACACCTTC.

The chain carries TRBV29-1 and TRBJ2-7; no definite D call. The CDR3 is 10 amino acids. Per the germline V gene, CDR1 is SQVTM and CDR2 is ANQGSEA. V lost 7 bases to trimming and J lost 6 bases, with 10 bases between them. The chain's CDR3 is CSGGDFEQYF. The CDR3 DNA follows: TGCAGCGGTGGGGATTTCGAGCAGTACTTC.

Ten or more counts support this clonotype. The CDR3 loop reads CAIQQGAGYGYTF. The DNA of the CDR3 is TGTGCCATTCAACAGGGGGCAGGTTATGGCTACACCTTC. The chain has TRBV10-3 and TRBJ1-2, with 9 bases lining up with TRBD1. Germline lookup yields CDR1 ENHRY and CDR2 SYGVKD. The CDR3 extends over 13 amino acids. J lost 5 bases, V lost 9 bases, and 7 bases had no gene match.

A remark on this clonotype: At one boundary the junction diverges from the germline segment, which might be a read error. This chain connects TRBV6-6 to TRBJ2-2, with D uncertain. Germline V gene lookup returns CDR1 MNHNY and CDR2 SVGAGI (reference sequence). The CDR3 extends over 13 amino acids. The chain's CDR3 is CASSDSRLGELFF. The CDR3 coding sequence is TGTGCCAGCAGTGACTCGCGCCTCGGGGAGCTGTTTTTT.

This chain links TRBV6-2 or TRBV6-3 with TRBJ1-5; the D gene is possibly TRBD1 (5 bases). Trimming took 2 bases from V and 3 from J, leaving 20 bases between them. Looked up from germline, CDR1 is MNHEY and CDR2 is SVGEGT. This CDR3 contains 18 residues. CDR3 coding DNA: TGTGCCAGCAGTTACGAGCGGGATCGGGGGGGATTCAATCAGCCCCAGCATTTT. Its translation: CASSYERDRGGFNQPQHF.

The genes are TRBV5-1 and TRBJ2-2; no firm D call. The V gene's germline CDR1 is SGHRS and CDR2 YFSETQ. V was clipped by 0 bases and J by 5 bases, with 8 bases between them. The CDR3 contains 14 residues. For the CDR3, the DNA is TGCGCCAGCAGCTTGGCCCACGGGACCGGGGAGCTGTTTTTT. Its protein is CASSLAHGTGELFF. Drawing the rest from reference TRBV5-1 and TRBJ2-2, the complete variable domain is KAGVTQTPRYLIKTRGQQVTLSCSPISGHRSVSWYQQTPGQGLQFLFEYFSETQRNKGNFPGRFSGRQFSNSRSEMNVSTLELGDSALYLCASSLAHGTGELFFGEGSRLTVL.